Listed here are 9 T cell receptor beta chains from one sample, sequenced in a study of cytomegalovirus exposure and HLA in healthy donors. PCR was performed using 60 Vbeta and 13 Jbeta primers. Repertoires were generated with immunoSEQ multiplex PCR, while TCRdb's copy carries only in-frame clones and drops some. This sample has approximately 110,000 clones, with 79% found just once. The specimen was PBMCs. These receptors all stem from a woman between 40 and 55 years old in good health and CMV-seronegative.

There are a few counts of this clone. The chain employs TRBV15 and TRBJ1-6; 7 nucleotides align to TRBD1. CDR1 is LNHNV, CDR2 YYDKDF, per germline (reference sequence). CDR3 length: 15 residues. V was pared by 4 bases and J by 10 bases, with 10 bases of the junction left unmatched. CDR3 residues: CATSTRDRLSSPLHF. For the CDR3, the DNA is TGTGCCACCAGCACCCGGGACAGATTATCGTCACCCCTCCACTTT.

The rearrangement uses TRBV5-3 and TRBJ2-7, with unresolved D. TRBV5-3 is noted as an ORF with a role that remains uncertain. V was trimmed by 0 bases and J by 1 base, leaving 8 bases between them. CDR3 size: 14 residues. The CDR3 is CARSLGSQSYEQYF. The DNA of the CDR3 is TGTGCCAGAAGCTTGGGATCACAGTCCTACGAGCAGTACTTC.

The chain combines TRBV10-2 with TRBJ2-1; D unresolved. Germline V gene sequence: CDR1 WSHSY, CDR2 SAAADI. The CDR3 has 14 amino acids. Trimming took 4 bases from V and 4 from J, leaving 11 bases between them. CDR3 sequence (DNA): TGCGCCAGCAGTGCTGGAGCCACTTACAATGAGCAGTTCTTC. This codes for CASSAGATYNEQFF.

This chain joins TRBV10-2 and TRBJ2-7, with D unclear. This CDR3 region has 12 residues. V was cut by 3 bases and J by 2 bases, with 5 bases left in between. Per germline, CDR1 WSHSY and CDR2 SAAADI. The CDR3: CASSDRTYEQYF. DNA for the CDR3: TGCGCCAGCAGTGACAGGACCTACGAGCAGTACTTC.

The chain links TRBV6-1 to TRBJ1-6, with a possible D match to TRBD1 (5 bases). Trimming removed 7 bases at V and 7 bases at J, with 17 bases between. The germline V gene encodes CDR1 MNHNS and CDR2 SASEGT. The CDR3 loop spans 15 amino acids. CDR3 loop: CASNELGAGNSPLHF. The DNA of the CDR3 is TGTGCCAGCAACGAGTTGGGCGCAGGGAATTCACCCCTCCACTTT.

The chain links TRBV28 to TRBJ1-6, with TRBD1 matching 9 bases. There are 16 residues in the CDR3. Trimming cost V 4 bases and J 10 bases; bases outside gene matches: 11. Germline CDR1 reads MDHEN; CDR2 reads SYDVKM. The CDR3, as DNA: TGTGCCAGCAGTTCCCCCGGGACAGGGTTTAGGTCACCCCTCCACTTT. Translated, it gives CASSSPGTGFRSPLHF.

This chain joins TRBV21-1 and TRBJ1-3. TRBV21-1 has pseudogene status. This CDR3 spans 12 amino acids. DNA of the CDR3: TGTGCCGAAAAGAGGTCTGGAAACACCATATATTTT. It translates to CAEKRSGNTIYF.

V is TRBV30 and J is TRBJ1-3; no firm D call. Germline V gene sequence: CDR1 GTSNPN, CDR2 SVGIG (reference sequence). The CDR3 is 13 residues long. Deletions cut 1 base from V and 2 bases from J, with 6 bases between. The CDR3 region is CAWSAGPGNTIYF. As DNA, the CDR3 is TGTGCCTGGAGTGCAGGCCCTGGAAACACCATATATTTT.

With respect to this clone: Other nucleotide sequences in the sample specify the same CDR3. The chain carries TRBV28 and TRBJ1-5, with D perhaps TRBD1 (5 bases). The V gene lost 2 bases and the J gene lost 4 bases, with 12 bases spanning the gap. Germline CDR1 is MDHEN and CDR2 is SYDVKM. CDR3 length equals 15 residues. CDR3 residues: CASSLPGGGNQPQHF. CDR3 DNA: TGTGCCAGCAGTTTACCCGGGGGGGGGAATCAGCCCCAGCATTTT.